This TCR beta chain was profiled in a study of T cells after yellow fever vaccination. In TCRdb, the 5' RACE reads were re-called with MiXCR into one record per CDR3 protein. The data show some 120,000 distinct CDR3 sequences, with nearly 15% seen just once and roughly 41% held by the top ten. Trimming pared 4 bases from V and 3 bases from J, leaving 16 bases between. In germline, CDR1 is LGHDT, CDR2 YNNKEL (reference sequence). The CDR3 has 16 amino acids. The sequence came from a man aged 18 to 29 who received the YFV17D yellow fever vaccine. Sequencing was performed on CD8+ T cells sorted from PBMCs, taken 5 days after the yellow fever booster vaccination. This chain uses TRBV3-1 with TRBJ2-4, with D possibly TRBD2 on 7 matching bases. The CDR3 nucleotides are TGTGCCAGCAGCCTAGAAGCAGGGGAGGGCAAAAACATTCAGTACTTC. Residues: CASSLEAGEGKNIQYF.